This T cell receptor (beta chain) came from a study of blood T cell repertoires in COVID-19. For the study at large: Samples taken during acute and convalescent COVID-19 were collected in the United States, Italy and Spain. Sources were T cells, B-cell-depleted T cells, or PBMCs; the material itself was cDNA or gDNA.

Authors' data handling: Amplification of reference gene primers was used by the study to estimate nucleated cell counts. Clones were read by immunoSEQ multiplex PCR, and TCRdb kept only the in-frame ones, dropping some. Clonal size and the V and J genes are those of that table, whereas D and trimming came from the DNA. The sample consists of about 26,000 clones, approximately 93% of them appearing once. The germline gives CDR1 MDHEN, CDR2 SYDVKM. The CDR3 runs to 15 residues. Unmatched junction bases numbered 9, after V lost 7 bases and J lost 4 bases. The V gene is TRBV28, the J gene TRBJ2-1, with 8 bases that match TRBD2. Sequencing was carried out using peripheral blood. The sequence derives from a human donor with active COVID-19. The donor label of this sample is uncertain. In DNA form, the CDR3 reads TGTGCCAGCACAGGGATCGGGAGGGTATACAATGAGCAGTTCTTC. This codes for CASTGIGRVYNEQFF.